Each of the 30 T cell receptor beta chains below was sequenced from the same sample in a study of blood T cell repertoires in COVID-19. This table comes from immunoSEQ multiplex PCR, and its TCRdb copy is limited to in-frame clones, with some not included. The table has fewer than 250,000 clones, about 82% seen once; the top ten hold around 0.93%. Specimen: peripheral blood. Every receptor here comes from a man aged 55 to 69 with COVID-19, enrolled during active disease.

The J gene is TRBJ2-2, the V gene TRBV5-6; D remains ambiguous. Germline-derived CDR1 and CDR2 are SGHDT and YYEEEE. The CDR3 extends over 15 amino acids. Trimming removed 0 bases at V and 2 bases at J, with 8 bases between. The DNA for the CDR3 is TGTGCCAGCAGCTTGGCCGGCGGAAACACCGGGGAGCTGTTTTTT. Translation: CASSLAGGNTGELFF. Variable domain in full (rest from reference TRBV5-6 and TRBJ2-2): DAGVTQSPTHLIKTRGQQVTLRCSPKSGHDTVSWYQQALGQGPQFIFQYYEEEERQRGNFPDRFSGHQFPNYSSELNVNALLLGDSALYLCASSLAGGNTGELFFGEGSRLTVL.

Worth noting for this clone: A single base separates this from a much larger clone, so it may be a read error. The identical CDR3 is also encoded by other nucleotide sequences in the sample. The genes are TRBV6-2 or TRBV6-3 and TRBJ1-1; D is perhaps TRBD1 (5 bases). Trimming pared 5 bases from V and 1 base from J, leaving 8 bases between. CDR3 length: 13 amino acids. The germline gives CDR1 MNHEY, CDR2 SVGEGT. The CDR3 here is CASSPRENTEAFF. For the CDR3, the DNA is TGTGCCAGCAGTCCCAGGGAGAACACTGAAGCTTTCTTT.

The gene calls are TRBV5-4 and TRBJ2-1, with 11 bases that match TRBD2. CDR1 is SGHNT, CDR2 YYREEE, per germline (reference sequence). This CDR3 is built from 15 residues. J was trimmed by 5 bases and V by 2 bases; bases with no gene match: 3. CDR3 DNA sequence: TGTGCCAGCAGCTTAGGGGGACTAGCGGACAATGAGCAGTTCTTC. Protein: CASSLGGLADNEQFF.

The CDR3 bases are TGTGCCAGCAGCTACGATACAGGGGCTAACTATGGCTACACCTTC. As protein: CASSYDTGANYGYTF. The V gene is TRBV7-2, the J gene TRBJ1-2; 7 bases fit TRBD1. The germline V gene has CDR1 SGHTA and CDR2 FQGNSA. The CDR3 has 15 residues. With V trimmed by 4 bases and J by 0 bases, 5 bases remained unmatched. Full variable domain (rest looked up from reference TRBV7-2 and TRBJ1-2): GAGVSQSPSNKVTEKGKDVELRCDPISGHTALYWYRQSLGQGLEFLIYFQGNSAPDKSGLPSDRFSAERTGGSVSTLTIQRTQQEDSAVYLCASSYDTGANYGYTFGSGTRLTVV.

The J gene is TRBJ2-3, the V gene TRBV3-1 (or the pseudogene TRBV3-2); 7 nucleotides agree with TRBD1. Germline CDR1 reads LGHDT; CDR2 reads YNNKEL (reference sequence). With V trimmed by 2 bases and J by 0 bases, 11 bases remained unmatched. The CDR3 is 18 residues long. Here the CDR3 DNA reads TGTGCCAGCAGCCAAAAACCTACTCAGACAGGGAGCACAGATACGCAGTATTTT. This gives the protein CASSQKPTQTGSTDTQYF.

V gene TRBV27 combines with J gene TRBJ1-6; D unresolved. Germline V lookup: CDR1 MNHEY, CDR2 SMNVEV (reference sequence). The CDR3 runs to 12 residues. The V gene lost 7 bases and the J gene lost 8 bases, with 9 bases spanning the gap. The CDR3 DNA is TGTGCCAGCAAATTCCCGGATTCACCCCTCCACTTT. It encodes CASKFPDSPLHF.

V is TRBV28 and J is TRBJ2-6, with D tentatively TRBD1 (6 bases). CDR1 MDHEN and CDR2 SYDVKM come from the germline V gene. This CDR3 is built from 16 residues. With 3 bases removed from V and 3 bases from J, the gap between germline ends came to 12 bases. CDR3 in amino acids: CASSFNTGYGANVLTF. As DNA, the CDR3 is TGTGCCAGCAGTTTCAATACAGGGTATGGGGCCAACGTCCTGACTTTC. Based on the CDR3 plus reference TRBV28 and TRBJ2-6, the full variable domain is DVKVTQSSRYLVKRTGEKVFLECVQDMDHENMFWYRQDPGLGLRLIYFSYDVKMKEKGDIPEGYSVSREKKERFSLILESASTNQTSMYLCASSFNTGYGANVLTFGAGSRLTVL.

The CDR3 DNA is TGTGCCAGCAGAAAGACAGGGAGCGAGCAGTACTTC. Its translation: CASRKTGSEQYF. The V and J genes are TRBV7-2 and TRBJ2-7; 7 nucleotides match TRBD1. This CDR3 spans 12 amino acids. Germline V lookup: CDR1 SGHTA, CDR2 FQGNSA. Trimming took 6 bases from V and 6 from J; bases not matched to a gene: 5.

CDR3 amino acids: CASSFGGRSSDTQYF. CDR3 bases: TGTGCCAGCAGCTTCGGCGGGAGGTCTTCAGATACGCAGTATTTT. This chain links TRBV13 with TRBJ2-3, with 8 bases lining up with TRBD2. The CDR3 is 15 residues long. CDR1 is PRHDT and CDR2 is FYEKMQ in the germline V gene (reference sequence). J gave up 4 bases and V 3 bases, and 6 bases lay outside the gene matches.

This clone was observed a single time. J is TRBJ2-1 and V is TRBV15, with TRBD1 matching 8 bases. Germline CDR1 reads LNHNV; CDR2 reads YYDKDF (reference sequence). V gave up 3 bases and J gave up 10 bases; unmatched junction bases: 11. CDR3 length: 15 amino acids. The CDR3 is CATSRSGQGFREQFF. The CDR3 DNA sequence: TGTGCCACCAGCAGGTCTGGACAGGGCTTTCGGGAGCAGTTCTTC. Using reference TRBV15 and TRBJ2-1 for the parts outside the CDR3, the full variable domain is DAMVIQNPRYQVTQFGKPVTLSCSQTLNHNVMYWYQQKSSQAPKLLFHYYDKDFNNEADTPDNFQSRRPNTSFCFLDIRSPGLGDTAMYLCATSRSGQGFREQFFGPGTRLTVL.

This clone was seen only once. J is TRBJ1-3 and V is TRBV27; possible D gene TRBD1, 6 bases. V lost 6 bases and J 1 base, leaving 13 bases between the germline ends. Germline V gene sequence: CDR1 MNHEY, CDR2 SMNVEV (reference sequence). The length of the CDR3 is 15 residues. The CDR3 DNA reads TGTGCCAGCAGCCGCACAGGGTATTCTGGAAACACCATATATTTT. It yields the protein CASSRTGYSGNTIYF.

This clone has a single count. The CDR3 spells CASSSREGQGTFF. CDR3 sequence (DNA): TGTGCCAGCAGCTCCCGGGAGGGACAGGGGACTTTCTTT. The genes are TRBV9 and TRBJ1-1; 10 bases are shared with TRBD1. This CDR3 comprises 13 residues. The germline V gene encodes CDR1 SGDLS and CDR2 YYNGEE. V dropped 4 bases and J dropped 12; count of bases not matched to a gene: 9.

With respect to this clone: Other DNA sequences within the sample encode an identical CDR3. The V gene is TRBV3-1 (or the pseudogene TRBV3-2), the J gene TRBJ1-1; D not certain. Germline CDR1 and CDR2: LGHDT and YNNKEL (reference sequence). The CDR3 has 13 amino acids. V was pared by 3 bases and J by 8 bases, with 13 bases between. CDR3 residues: CASSQAGRTEAFF. The CDR3 DNA reads TGTGCCAGCAGCCAGGCGGGCAGGACCGAAGCTTTCTTT.

The rearrangement uses TRBV27 and TRBJ1-1; 10 bases match TRBD1. The CDR3 spans 13 residues. The V gene end was trimmed by 7 bases and the J gene end by 4 bases; junction bases not matched to a gene: 3. Germline V gene lookup returns CDR1 MNHEY and CDR2 SMNVEV (reference sequence). CDR3 loop: CASKRQGATEAFF. The CDR3 bases are TGTGCCAGCAAGAGACAGGGGGCCACTGAAGCTTTCTTT.

This chain connects TRBV6-5 to TRBJ1-5, with 7 positions matching TRBD1. Germline V gives CDR1 MNHEY, CDR2 SVGAGI. The junction had 1 base not matched to a gene; V was cut back by 8 bases and J by 0 bases. This CDR3 has 13 amino acids. The CDR3 DNA sequence: TGTGCCAGCCGACAGGGTAGCAATCAGCCCCAGCATTTT. It is translated as CASRQGSNQPQHF.

Only one count was recorded for this clone. The chain has TRBV7-3 and TRBJ2-7, with TRBD1 as a possible D gene (7 bases). The germline gives CDR1 SGHTA, CDR2 FQGTGA. The germline V and J ends were trimmed by 4 bases and 6 bases, with 16 bases remaining between them. This CDR3 region has 14 residues. The CDR3 DNA is TGTGCCAGCAGCTCCCCCAGGCAGGGGGGCGAGCAGTACTTC. Its translation: CASSSPRQGGEQYF.

The CDR3 coding sequence is TGCGCCAGCAGCTTGGAGGGGCGGGGACACACTGAAGCTTTCTTT. This codes for CASSLEGRGHTEAFF. This sequence joins TRBV5-1 and TRBJ1-1, with a weak D call TRBD1 (5 bases). Germline values: CDR1 SGHRS, CDR2 YFSETQ. CDR3 length: 15 amino acids. Trimming removed 0 bases from V and 3 bases from J, with 12 bases in between.

The chain recombines TRBV19 with TRBJ1-4; TRBD1 matches at 7 bases. V gave up 2 bases and J gave up 4 bases; unmatched junction bases: 7. Germline V lookup: CDR1 LNHDA, CDR2 SQIVND (reference sequence). This CDR3 is built from 16 residues. The CDR3, as DNA: TGTGCCAGTAGTATACAAACCGGGACAGTTAATGAAAAACTGTTTTTT. This translates into CASSIQTGTVNEKLFF. Full variable domain (remainder filled in from reference TRBV19 and TRBJ1-4): DGGITQSPKYLFRKEGQNVTLSCEQNLNHDAMYWYRQDPGQGLRLIYYSQIVNDFQKGDIAEGYSVSREKKESFPLTVTSAQKNPTAFYLCASSIQTGTVNEKLFFGSGTQLSVL.

Sample share makes this clone medium-sized. This chain connects TRBV6-6 to TRBJ1-2; D gene ambiguous. Trimming left V 5 bases short and J 4 bases short, with 8 bases between. The CDR3 runs 12 residues. The germline gives CDR1 MNHNY, CDR2 SVGAGI (reference sequence). CDR3 nucleotides: TGTGCCAGCAGTCTTCAAATCTATGGCTACACCTTC. Translated, it gives CASSLQIYGYTF.

Here the CDR3 reads CASSRPQGAPVYSNQPQHF. CDR3 DNA sequence: TGTGCCAGTAGTCGACCCCAGGGCGCCCCGGTCTATAGCAATCAGCCCCAGCATTTT. The V call is TRBV19, the J call TRBJ1-5, with a weak D call TRBD1 (5 bases). Trimming left V 5 bases short and J 0 bases short, with 23 bases between. There are 19 residues in the CDR3. Per germline, CDR1 LNHDA and CDR2 SQIVND (reference sequence). Full variable domain (outside the CDR3, taken from reference TRBV19 and TRBJ1-5): DGGITQSPKYLFRKEGQNVTLSCEQNLNHDAMYWYRQDPGQGLRLIYYSQIVNDFQKGDIAEGYSVSREKKESFPLTVTSAQKNPTAFYLCASSRPQGAPVYSNQPQHFGDGTRLSIL.

For the CDR3, the DNA is TGCAGTGCTACTAGCGGGCATGAGCAGTTCTTC. It yields the protein CSATSGHEQFF. V is TRBV20-1 and J is TRBJ2-1; 8 nucleotides align to TRBD2. Unmatched junction bases numbered 1, after V lost 4 bases and J lost 8 bases. The germline V gene encodes CDR1 DFQATT and CDR2 SNEGSKA (reference sequence). The CDR3 covers 11 residues.

This clone occurred a few times. The genes are TRBV7-2 and TRBJ2-7; 10 bases are a match to TRBD1. There are 13 residues in the CDR3. Germline V CDR1 and CDR2: SGHTA, FQGNSA. V was clipped by 6 bases and J by 3 bases; unmatched bases: 2. The CDR3 region has the DNA TGTGCCAGCAGGACAGGGGGCATCTACGAGCAGTACTTC. Translated: CASRTGGIYEQYF. Filled out from reference TRBV7-2 and TRBJ2-7, the complete variable domain reads GAGVSQSPSNKVTEKGKDVELRCDPISGHTALYWYRQSLGQGLEFLIYFQGNSAPDKSGLPSDRFSAERTGGSVSTLTIQRTQQEDSAVYLCASRTGGIYEQYFGPGTRLTVT.

This clone was seen just once. The chain joins TRBV15 to TRBJ2-5; weak D call: TRBD1 (6 bases). Germline values: CDR1 LNHNV, CDR2 YYDKDF (reference sequence). V was shortened by 3 bases and J by 5 bases, with 7 bases between the two germline ends. The CDR3 runs 12 residues. The CDR3 is CATSRRGETQYF. DNA for the CDR3: TGTGCCACCAGCAGGAGGGGGGAGACCCAGTACTTC. The full variable domain, with the rest looked up from reference TRBV15 and TRBJ2-5, is DAMVIQNPRYQVTQFGKPVTLSCSQTLNHNVMYWYQQKSSQAPKLLFHYYDKDFNNEADTPDNFQSRRPNTSFCFLDIRSPGLGDTAMYLCATSRRGETQYFGPGTRLLVL.

The rearrangement joins TRBV19 to TRBJ1-2; perhaps TRBD1 as D (5 bases). Germline V gives CDR1 LNHDA, CDR2 SQIVND (reference sequence). This CDR3 is 15 amino acids long. With 1 base removed from V and 5 bases from J, the gap between germline ends came to 14 bases. Written as DNA, the CDR3 is TGTGCCAGTAGTATAGGTACGGGACTACAATATGGCTACACCTTC. It yields the protein CASSIGTGLQYGYTF.

V and J are TRBV10-3 and TRBJ2-7; 7 bases are shared with TRBD1. Germline values: CDR1 ENHRY, CDR2 SYGVKD. The J segment lost 3 bases and the V segment lost 8 bases, leaving 13 bases of the junction unmatched. The CDR3 loop spans 15 amino acids. CDR3: CAIVDRVHGHYEQYF. Written as DNA, the CDR3 is TGTGCCATCGTAGACAGGGTGCACGGCCACTACGAGCAGTACTTC.

The chain combines TRBV9 with TRBJ2-2; D remains unclear. Looked up from germline, CDR1 is SGDLS and CDR2 is YYNGEE. The germline V and J ends were trimmed by 0 bases and 2 bases, with 8 bases remaining between them. The CDR3 loop spans 15 amino acids. The CDR3 loop reads CASSVEATNTGELFF. CDR3 in DNA: TGTGCCAGCAGCGTAGAAGCGACCAACACCGGGGAGCTGTTTTTT.

This chain links TRBV9 with TRBJ2-5; tentatively, D is TRBD2 (8 bases). In germline, CDR1 is SGDLS, CDR2 YYNGEE. Trimming cost V 5 bases and J 2 bases, with 16 bases left between them. CDR3 length: 15 residues. The DNA of the CDR3 is TGTGCCAGCAGTGCCGGGAGGGGGCGACAAGAGACCCAGTACTTC. It yields the protein CASSAGRGRQETQYF.

CDR3 nucleotides: TGCGCCAGCAGCTTGACCGGGACAGGGGGCACAGATACGCAGTATTTT. As protein: CASSLTGTGGTDTQYF. V and J are TRBV5-1 and TRBJ2-3; TRBD1 matches at 10 bases. J lost 1 base, V lost 1 base, and 3 bases had no gene match. This CDR3 has 16 amino acids. The germline V gene encodes CDR1 SGHRS and CDR2 YFSETQ. Drawing the rest from reference TRBV5-1 and TRBJ2-3, the complete variable domain is KAGVTQTPRYLIKTRGQQVTLSCSPISGHRSVSWYQQTPGQGLQFLFEYFSETQRNKGNFPGRFSGRQFSNSRSEMNVSTLELGDSALYLCASSLTGTGGTDTQYFGPGTRLTVL.

This chain joins TRBV28 and TRBJ1-5; 7 bases match TRBD1. The CDR3 is 14 residues long. V was clipped by 8 bases and J by 4 bases; unmatched bases: 8. CDR1 is MDHEN, CDR2 SYDVKM, per germline. CDR3 coding DNA: TGTGCCAGCTCGATGACAGGGCCGAATCAGCCCCAGCATTTT. Its protein is CASSMTGPNQPQHF.

This chain uses TRBV28 with TRBJ2-7; 10 bases map to TRBD1. The CDR3 has 14 amino acids. V shed 6 bases and J 1 base; nucleotides not matched to a gene: 3. The V gene's germline CDR1 is MDHEN and CDR2 SYDVKM. Written as DNA, the CDR3 is TGTGCCAGCAGGACAGGGGGCGCGTCCTACGAGCAGTACTTC. As protein: CASRTGGASYEQYF. Full variable domain (rest looked up from reference TRBV28 and TRBJ2-7): DVKVTQSSRYLVKRTGEKVFLECVQDMDHENMFWYRQDPGLGLRLIYFSYDVKMKEKGDIPEGYSVSREKKERFSLILESASTNQTSMYLCASRTGGASYEQYFGPGTRLTVT.